The 7 T cell receptor beta chains given below trace back to one sample, sequenced in a study of circulating and synovial CD4+ cells in juvenile arthritis (dated by TCRdb to between 2012 and 2015). Libraries came from the immunoSEQ multiplex PCR assay. The clones in this table, taken by TCRdb from immuneACCESS, are in-frame only. Not every clone is retained; where verified, under half of the shortfall comes from an unresolved V gene, and the cause of the rest is unknown. This sample comprises approximately 31,000 clones, about 95% of them detected only once. The top ten clones comprise roughly 0.74% of the sample. The sequencing sample was made of CD4+ T cells from blood. These receptors were taken from a human donor with juvenile idiopathic arthritis.

This chain links TRBV5-1 with TRBJ1-5; a weak D match, TRBD1 (5 bases). Deletions cut 5 bases from V and 3 bases from J, with 18 bases between. CDR1 and CDR2 (germline): SGHRS, YFSETQ. This CDR3 is built from 16 residues. The CDR3 is CASRPTPGYANQPQHF. The CDR3 DNA is TGCGCCAGCAGACCGACTCCAGGGTATGCCAATCAGCCCCAGCATTTT.

The chain joins TRBV4-1 to TRBJ2-1; TRBD2 matches 14 bases. Germline lookup yields CDR1 MGHRA and CDR2 YSYEKL. CDR3 length: 16 residues. The ends lost 3 bases at V and 9 bases at J; junction bases unmatched: 7. CDR3 nucleotides: TGCGCCAGCAGCCAGGGACTAGCGGGAGTCTCGGGTGAGCAGTTCTTC. Its protein is CASSQGLAGVSGEQFF.

V and J are TRBV15 and TRBJ2-2, with TRBD2 identical over 12 bases. The CDR3 extends over 19 amino acids. V was pared by 2 bases and J by 6 bases, with 13 bases of the junction left unmatched. From germline, CDR1 is LNHNV and CDR2 YYDKDF (reference sequence). The CDR3 DNA reads as TGTGCCACCAGCAGACTCATTGGACTAGCGGGAATAGGAGCCGGGGAGCTGTTTTTT. It yields the protein CATSRLIGLAGIGAGELFF.

This chain uses TRBV6-5 with TRBJ1-1; D not certain. V was clipped by 2 bases and J by 1 base, with 5 bases between them. The CDR3 loop spans 13 amino acids. The germline gives CDR1 MNHEY, CDR2 SVGAGI. The CDR3 spells CASSYTANTEAFF. In DNA form, the CDR3 reads TGTGCCAGCAGTTACACAGCGAACACTGAAGCTTTCTTT.

The V and J genes are TRBV10-3 and TRBJ2-7, with 7 nucleotides matching TRBD2. The length of the CDR3 is 12 residues. After removal of 6 bases from V and 3 bases from J, the junction contained 2 bases not matched to a gene. Germline values: CDR1 ENHRY, CDR2 SYGVKD. CDR3 bases: TGTGCCATCAGCGCGGGGGACTACGAGCAGTACTTC. Amino acids: CAISAGDYEQYF.

V gene TRBV19 combines with J gene TRBJ2-3; 7 nucleotides line up with TRBD2. The germline CDR1 and CDR2 sequences are LNHDA and SQIVND (reference sequence). Losses at the gene ends were 9 bases for V and 3 bases for J; bases not matched to a gene: 9. There are 14 residues in the CDR3. The DNA of the CDR3 is TGTGCCAGCAACCAGGGCGGGGGAACAGATACGCAGTATTTT. This translates into CASNQGGGTDTQYF.

The V call is TRBV6-1, the J call TRBJ2-5; D uncertain. The CDR3 contains 11 residues. Germline CDR1 reads MNHNS; CDR2 reads SASEGT. The ends were cut back, 7 bases at V and 4 bases at J, with 7 bases in the middle. CDR3 DNA: TGTGCCAGCATCCTACTAGAGACCCAGTACTTC. Translating gives CASILLETQYF.